This passage covers 10 T cell receptor beta chains from one sample sequenced in a study of cytomegalovirus exposure and HLA in healthy donors. In the PCR, 60 Vbeta and 13 Jbeta primers were used. Clones were sequenced by immunoSEQ multiplex PCR, and TCRdb holds only the in-frame ones, with some missing. The sample includes roughly 200,000 clones, 65% to 90% of them seen just once. Sequences were obtained from PBMCs. These receptors originate from a woman in her forties or fifties in good health and CMV-seronegative.

J is TRBJ2-1 and V is TRBV19; 7 bases map to TRBD1. CDR1 LNHDA and CDR2 SQIVND come from the germline V gene (reference sequence). The CDR3 is made up of 15 amino acids. With 3 bases clipped from V and 6 bases from J, the junction kept 8 bases outside the gene matches. DNA of the CDR3: TGTGCCAGTAGTATCACCCAGACAGGGCGCAATGAGCAGTTCTTC. Residues: CASSITQTGRNEQFF.

The V and J genes are TRBV7-8 and TRBJ2-7; no firm D call. Trimming took 4 bases from V and 5 from J, leaving 18 bases between them. Germline assignment: CDR1 SGHVS and CDR2 FQNEAQ. This CDR3 spans 15 amino acids. The CDR3: CASSYQRRGVDEQYF. The CDR3 DNA reads TGTGCCAGCAGCTACCAGAGACGAGGTGTTGACGAGCAGTACTTC.

This chain connects TRBV4-3 to TRBJ1-2; D remains ambiguous. Germline V CDR1 and CDR2: LGHNA, YSLEER. The CDR3 covers 15 residues. With 2 bases removed from V and 2 bases from J, the gap between germline ends came to 12 bases. The DNA for the CDR3 is TGCGCCAGCAGCCAAACGAGAATAGAAAACTATGGCTACACCTTC. Protein: CASSQTRIENYGYTF.

This clone was detected once. The junction differs from germline at one of its ends, possibly a read error. The identical CDR3 is also encoded by other nucleotide sequences in the sample. The V call is TRBV5-1, the J call TRBJ2-4, with 10 bases that match TRBD2. This CDR3 contains 15 residues. CDR1 and CDR2 (germline): SGHRS, YFSETQ. Here the CDR3 reads CARSPSGGAKNIQYF. CDR3 nucleotides: TGCGCCCGCAGTCCTAGCGGGGGAGCCAAAAACATTCAGTACTTC.

The chain combines TRBV30 with TRBJ1-2, with D uncertain. The length of the CDR3 is 12 residues. CDR1 GTSNPN and CDR2 SVGIG come from the germline V gene (reference sequence). V shed 0 bases and J shed 4 bases, with 6 bases lying between them. The CDR3 DNA reads as TGTGCCTGGAGTGTACTTGGCTATGGCTACACCTTC. Its translation is CAWSVLGYGYTF.

The V gene is TRBV27, the J gene TRBJ2-1, with 8 bases identical to TRBD1. The CDR3 consists of 14 residues. V shed 4 bases and J 6 bases; nucleotides not matched to a gene: 5. Germline CDR1 reads MNHEY; CDR2 reads SMNVEV (reference sequence). CDR3 residues: CASSSNRGFNEQFF. DNA of the CDR3: TGTGCCAGCAGTTCGAACAGGGGGTTCAATGAGCAGTTCTTC.

The V and J genes are TRBV7-9 and TRBJ1-1; no firm D call. Trimming took 5 bases from V and 4 from J, leaving 14 bases between them. CDR3 length: 14 residues. Per germline, CDR1 SEHNR and CDR2 FQNEAQ (reference sequence). CDR3 nucleotides: TGTGCCAGCAGCCCGCCCGGTACGGGCACTGAAGCTTTCTTT. As protein: CASSPPGTGTEAFF.

The chain joins TRBV28 to TRBJ1-5; possible D gene TRBD1, 5 bases. Germline values: CDR1 MDHEN, CDR2 SYDVKM. V lost 2 bases, J lost 4 bases, and 9 bases lay in between. This CDR3 contains 14 residues. CDR3 loop: CASSLQGRNQPQHF. CDR3 coding DNA: TGTGCCAGCAGTTTACAGGGAAGAAATCAGCCCCAGCATTTT.

V gene TRBV5-6 combines with J gene TRBJ1-2; 8 nucleotides align to TRBD1. Germline-derived CDR1 and CDR2 are SGHDT and YYEEEE. V dropped 0 bases and J dropped 3; count of bases not matched to a gene: 4. The CDR3 consists of 15 residues. The CDR3 loop reads CASSLGQGTYYGYTF. Here the CDR3 DNA reads TGTGCCAGCAGCTTGGGACAGGGGACGTACTATGGCTACACCTTC.

J is TRBJ1-1 and V is TRBV19; D remains unclear. CDR1 and CDR2 (germline): LNHDA, SQIVND (reference sequence). CDR3 length: 13 amino acids. The V end was cut by 5 bases, the J end by 1 base, with 8 bases between. The CDR3 nucleotides are TGTGCCAGTAGTCCGGGAGGGAACACTGAAGCTTTCTTT. Residues: CASSPGGNTEAFF.